What follows is one T cell receptor (beta chain) and its context. The antigen remains unidentified. The data stem from a study of CD8+ T cells in alopecia areata. Treatment given: oral pan-JAK inhibitor, 5-10 mg twice daily. Findings of the study overall: Among the top 100, expanded CD8+ clones, as well as scalp clonality, were significantly decreased by tofacitinib. Scalp specimens additionally yield sequences from normal skin's resident alphabeta T cells. It was observed that many expanded lesional clones persisted in scalp and blood during tofacitinib. As there was one nonresponder, how baseline CD8+ expansion relates to response remains uncertain.

RNA extraction and reverse transcription yielded cDNA as sequencing template. The data were produced by immunoSEQ multiplex PCR, yet TCRdb's version contains in-frame clones alone and is incomplete. The sample lists some 130,000 clones; more than 40% were seen once. Specimen: CD4+ T cells sorted from blood, collected at week 4, from a patient treated with tofacitinib. This receptor was obtained from a human donor with alopecia areata.

CDR3 in amino acids: CASSLEGQGAEQYF. The CDR3 DNA sequence: TGCGCCAGCAGCTTGGAAGGACAGGGGGCCGAGCAGTACTTC. The chain recombines TRBV5-1 with TRBJ2-7; 11 bases map to TRBD1. The V gene's germline CDR1 is SGHRS and CDR2 YFSETQ. There are 14 residues in the CDR3. The trim removed 0 bases at V and 6 bases at J, leaving 2 bases unmatched.